Sequencing of this T cell receptor beta chain was carried out in a study of Tregs in tolerant kidney transplant recipients. For the study at large: Mixed chimerism was transient after nonmyeloablative marrow transplants from related graft donors.

CDR1 and CDR2 (germline): SGHRS, YFSETQ. The V and J ends lost 4 bases and 7 bases respectively, with 12 bases between them. The CDR3 contains 14 residues. Findings and caveats of the study: Some patients' samples used different primers over time, so nucleotide sequences weren't comparable. No direct test of biological reproducibility was done here.

About this clone itself: Its antigen is as yet unknown.

Using immunoSEQ multiplex PCR, the repertoire was profiled, and TCRdb retains in-frame clones only, with some absent. The sample has 100,000 to 120,000 clones, 90% seen once; the top ten hold under 0.35%. Unstimulated Tregs (CD4+CD25+CD127-) and CD4+CD25- non-Tregs were sorted from PBMCs. Sequenced here: CD4+ T cells from blood, sampled before the transplant. This TCR came from a human donor who received a combined kidney and bone marrow transplant. This chain uses TRBV5-1 with TRBJ1-6; no definite D call. CDR3: CASSAGGWNSPLHF. DNA for the CDR3: TGCGCCAGCAGCGCGGGTGGTTGGAATTCACCCCTCCACTTT.